The TCR beta chain described here comes from a study of spatial heterogeneity in lung cancer. Findings and caveats of the study: It was found that expanded intratumoral alpha and beta TCR counts tracked tumor mutation counts. The authors estimated that 6% to 8% of tumor T cells were covered for alpha chains and 13% for beta chains.

Every TCR cDNA molecule bore a unique molecular identifier. TCRdb reprocessed the 5' RACE reads via MiXCR and lists one record per CDR3 protein. The sample yields roughly 17,000 distinct CDR3 sequences, more than 5.5% seen once. The time point denotes: sample taken at primary tumor resection. Unsorted whole RNA of tumor, nontumor lung or frozen PBMC was sequenced. In its sample, this clonotype was seen many times. Its antigen remains unknown. This beta chain lies outside the target of a library built for alpha chains; its clone size means little. Germline CDR1 KGHDR, CDR2 SFDVKD. V gave up 9 bases and J gave up 3 bases, with 8 bases separating them. The CDR3 consists of 12 residues.

The specimen was lung tumor tissue, collected at surgery. The receptor was derived from a male donor with early-stage non-small cell lung cancer. The J gene is TRBJ2-1, the V gene TRBV24-1; possibly TRBD2 for D (6 bases). The CDR3 spells CATSGVYNEQFF. CDR3 sequence (DNA): TGTGCCACCTCGGGGGTCTACAATGAGCAGTTCTTC.